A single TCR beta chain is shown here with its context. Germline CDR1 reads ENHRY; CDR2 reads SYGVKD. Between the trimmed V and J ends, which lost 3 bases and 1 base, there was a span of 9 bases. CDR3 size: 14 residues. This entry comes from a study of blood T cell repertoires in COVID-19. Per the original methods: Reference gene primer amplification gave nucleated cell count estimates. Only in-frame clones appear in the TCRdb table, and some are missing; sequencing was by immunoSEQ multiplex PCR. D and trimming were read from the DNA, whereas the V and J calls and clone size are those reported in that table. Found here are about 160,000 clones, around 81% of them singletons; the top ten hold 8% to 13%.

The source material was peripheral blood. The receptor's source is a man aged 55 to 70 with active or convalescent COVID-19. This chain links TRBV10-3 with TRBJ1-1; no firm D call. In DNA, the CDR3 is TGTGCCATCAGTGACCGGGGAGAGAACACTGAAGCTTTCTTT. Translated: CAISDRGENTEAFF.